A single sample is the source of the 24 T cell receptor beta chains below, sequenced in a study of T-cell reconstitution after alpha-beta-depleted transplantation in children. Unique molecular identifiers were built into the TCRbeta library. In TCRdb, the PCR reads were re-called with MiXCR into one record per CDR3 protein. This repertoire shows 450,000 to 600,000 distinct CDR3 sequences, 30% to 35% found once; its top ten account for 2% to 3%. Specimen: PBMCs from the stem cell graft donor, collected from the stem cell graft. Receptor source: a human donor who donated a stem cell graft to a child with aplastic anemia.

This CDR3 reads CASSPLRDRGRRSLYEQYF. The CDR3 DNA sequence: TGTGCCAGCAGTCCCCTTAGGGACAGGGGGCGAAGATCCCTCTACGAGCAGTACTTC. This chain joins TRBV12-3 or TRBV12-4 and TRBJ2-7; the match to TRBD1 covers 12 bases. The CDR3 loop spans 19 amino acids. With V trimmed by 5 bases and J by 3 bases, 17 bases remained unmatched.

The V gene is TRBV7-8, the J gene TRBJ1-3, with unresolved D. CDR3 length: 15 residues. Per germline, CDR1 SGHVS and CDR2 FQNEAQ. V was shortened by 5 bases and J by 2 bases, with 13 bases between the two germline ends. CDR3 DNA sequence: TGTGCCAGCAGCCCCTTCGAGGTACCTGGAAACACCATATATTTT. It codes for CASSPFEVPGNTIYF.

This chain uses TRBV4-3 with TRBJ2-7, with D possibly being TRBD2 (6 bases). V was trimmed by 1 base and J by 0 bases, leaving 13 bases between them. CDR3 size: 16 residues. Per germline, CDR1 LGHNA and CDR2 YSLEER. The CDR3 sequence: CASSQGPGGASYEQYF. The CDR3 DNA reads as TGCGCCAGCAGCCAAGGGCCCGGGGGAGCCTCCTACGAGCAGTACTTC.

There are a few counts of this clonotype. The rearrangement uses TRBV9 and TRBJ2-3, with D uncertain. V lost 1 base and J lost 2, with 8 bases in between. Germline V lookup: CDR1 SGDLS, CDR2 YYNGEE. This CDR3 has 14 amino acids. The CDR3 bases are TGTGCCAGCAGCGTAAAAGGAGTCACAGATACGCAGTATTTT. Translating gives CASSVKGVTDTQYF. The variable domain in full, completed from reference TRBV9 and TRBJ2-3, reads DSGVTQTPKHLITATGQRVTLRCSPRSGDLSVYWYQQSLDQGLQFLIQYYNGEERAKGNILERFSAQQFPDLHSELNLSSLELGDSALYFCASSVKGVTDTQYFGPGTRLTVL.

This clonotype was counted between two and nine times. The rearrangement uses TRBV6-2 or TRBV6-3 and TRBJ1-4, with a tentative D call TRBD1 (6 bases). Per germline, CDR1 MNHEY and CDR2 SVGEGT. V shed 8 bases and J shed 3 bases, with 10 bases lying between them. The CDR3 spans 13 residues. As DNA, the CDR3 is TGTGCCAGCTGGACAGCGCCTAATGAAAAACTGTTTTTT. Residues: CASWTAPNEKLFF.

The J gene is TRBJ2-1, the V gene TRBV4-2; 9 positions agree with TRBD2. Per the germline V gene, CDR1 is LGHNA and CDR2 is YNFKEQ. The CDR3 length is 15 residues. J was trimmed by 4 bases and V by 4 bases; bases with no gene match: 5. In nucleotides, the CDR3 is TGTGCCAGCAGCCGTAGCGGGAGCCTATACAATGAGCAGTTCTTC. Residues: CASSRSGSLYNEQFF.

This clonotype was observed a handful of times. The CDR3 coding sequence is TGCGCCAGCAGCTCTGAGGAGGGCACTGAAGCTTTCTTT. The encoded protein is CASSSEEGTEAFF. The chain has TRBV5-1 and TRBJ1-1; no clear D gene. This CDR3 contains 13 residues. V shed 3 bases and J shed 4 bases, with 10 bases lying between them. Germline CDR1 SGHRS, CDR2 YFSETQ.

The rearrangement joins TRBV28 to TRBJ2-1, with 8 bases aligning to TRBD2. Germline V lookup: CDR1 MDHEN, CDR2 SYDVKM. This CDR3 spans 16 amino acids. Germline trimming cut 6 bases from V and 0 bases from J; bases unmatched to any gene: 7. CDR3 nucleotide sequence: TGTGCCAGCAGACGGGGGGGCGACAGCTCCTACAATGAGCAGTTCTTC. Residues: CASRRGGDSSYNEQFF.

CDR3 in DNA: TGTGCCAGCAGTTACTATGGGACAGGGCCGAACGGGGAGCTGTTTTTT. Its translation: CASSYYGTGPNGELFF. The chain is built from TRBV6-5 and TRBJ2-2, with 9 bases aligning to TRBD1. Germline assignment: CDR1 MNHEY and CDR2 SVGAGI. This CDR3 comprises 16 residues. The ends lost 1 base at V and 7 bases at J; junction bases unmatched: 7.

The CDR3 reads CSVGTGGQPQHF. The CDR3 nucleotides read TGCAGCGTTGGGACAGGGGGCCAGCCCCAGCATTTT. The chain recombines TRBV29-1 with TRBJ1-5; 11 bases are a match to TRBD1. V shed 4 bases and J 7 bases; nucleotides not matched to a gene: 0. The germline CDR1 and CDR2 sequences are SQVTM and ANQGSEA. The CDR3 is 12 amino acids.

This chain links TRBV2 with TRBJ2-2, with D perhaps TRBD2 (5 bases). CDR1 and CDR2 (germline): SNHLY, FYNNEI. This CDR3 spans 15 amino acids. V lost 7 bases and J 1 base, leaving 13 bases between the germline ends. CDR3 coding DNA: TGTGCCAGCATGTTGGCGAGGGAGAACACCGGGGAGCTGTTTTTT. This encodes CASMLARENTGELFF.

V gene TRBV7-2 combines with J gene TRBJ2-1; D remains unclear. The CDR3 contains 15 residues. V was shortened by 4 bases and J by 8 bases, with 18 bases between the two germline ends. Germline values: CDR1 SGHTA, CDR2 FQGNSA. The CDR3 DNA reads as TGTGCCAGCAGCTCCACAATTGGGGTCGCTGATGAGCAGTTCTTC. Protein: CASSSTIGVADEQFF.

This chain uses TRBV7-7 with TRBJ2-7; perhaps TRBD1 as D (5 bases). V lost 5 bases and J lost 0, with 14 bases in between. Germline V CDR1 and CDR2: SSHAT, FNYEAQ (reference sequence). The CDR3 is made up of 15 amino acids. CDR3 in DNA: TGTGCCAGCAGCCCAGGGATAGGCAGCTCCTACGAGCAGTACTTC. Translating it yields CASSPGIGSSYEQYF.

The table lists this clonotype with a few counts. This chain joins TRBV9 and TRBJ1-2; 8 bases line up with TRBD1. CDR3 length: 18 residues. V lost 4 bases to trimming and J lost 2 bases; unmatched junction nucleotides: 16. CDR1 is SGDLS, CDR2 YYNGEE, per germline. As DNA, the CDR3 is TGTGCCAGCAGCCACTCTGACGAGGGCAGGGGGCCAAACTATGGCTACACCTTC. This codes for CASSHSDEGRGPNYGYTF.

This chain links TRBV12-3 or TRBV12-4 with TRBJ2-4; 8 positions agree with TRBD2. The CDR3 contains 16 residues. The trim removed 6 bases at V and 4 bases at J, leaving 11 bases unmatched. DNA of the CDR3: TGTGCCAGCAGCCCGAGAGGGTCTAGCGGGAAAAACATTCAGTACTTC. Its protein is CASSPRGSSGKNIQYF.

The rearrangement links TRBV27 to TRBJ2-7; D may be TRBD2 (5 bases). V dropped 3 bases and J dropped 0 bases, with 9 bases sitting between them. Germline CDR1 reads MNHEY; CDR2 reads SMNVEV (reference sequence). The CDR3 is made up of 14 amino acids. The CDR3: CASSLSDYSYEQYF. CDR3 DNA: TGTGCCAGCAGTTTGTCAGACTACTCCTACGAGCAGTACTTC.

This clonotype turned up a few times. The chain joins TRBV29-1 to TRBJ2-1; maybe TRBD1 (5 bases). The CDR3 is 15 amino acids. Trimming took off 5 bases at V and 3 bases at J, with 17 bases between the two ends. Germline-derived CDR1 and CDR2 are SQVTM and ANQGSEA. CDR3 sequence reads: CSVTLGGALYNEQFF. In nucleotides, the CDR3 is TGCAGCGTTACCCTGGGTGGGGCCCTCTACAATGAGCAGTTCTTC.

This clonotype has just a few counts. This sequence joins TRBV30 and TRBJ2-3; D unresolved. CDR3 length equals 15 residues. CDR1 and CDR2 from the germline V gene are GTSNPN and SVGIG (reference sequence). V dropped 0 bases and J dropped 0 bases, with 10 bases sitting between them. The CDR3 loop reads CAWSVRATSTDTQYF. In nucleotides, the CDR3 is TGTGCCTGGAGTGTACGTGCGACTAGCACAGATACGCAGTATTTT.

The chain couples TRBV19 to TRBJ1-1; 9 bases fit TRBD1. The CDR3 totals 16 residues. V shed 5 bases and J 7 bases; nucleotides not matched to a gene: 14. Germline CDR1 reads LNHDA; CDR2 reads SQIVND (reference sequence). The chain's CDR3 is CASSVPGQGSGNEAFF. CDR3 nucleotides: TGTGCCAGTAGTGTACCGGGACAGGGCTCGGGGAATGAAGCTTTCTTT. Combining the CDR3 with reference TRBV19 and TRBJ1-1 gives the whole variable domain DGGITQSPKYLFRKEGQNVTLSCEQNLNHDAMYWYRQDPGQGLRLIYYSQIVNDFQKGDIAEGYSVSREKKESFPLTVTSAQKNPTAFYLCASSVPGQGSGNEAFFGQGTRLTVV.

This clonotype was counted only a few times. V gene TRBV7-2 combines with J gene TRBJ2-1, with no clear D. Germline V lookup: CDR1 SGHTA, CDR2 FQGNSA. V lost 10 bases and J 6 bases, leaving 13 bases between the germline ends. The CDR3 covers 12 residues. Written as DNA, the CDR3 is TGTGCCACCAATATGGCTGGCAATGAGCAGTTCTTC. Translating it yields CATNMAGNEQFF. Variable domain in full (rest from reference TRBV7-2 and TRBJ2-1): GAGVSQSPSNKVTEKGKDVELRCDPISGHTALYWYRQSLGQGLEFLIYFQGNSAPDKSGLPSDRFSAERTGGSVSTLTIQRTQQEDSAVYLCATNMAGNEQFFGPGTRLTVL.

This clonotype was observed a handful of times. The chain carries TRBV5-1 and TRBJ2-5; D gene ambiguous. V was pared by 3 bases and J by 2 bases, with 8 bases between. This CDR3 region has 13 residues. Germline V gives CDR1 SGHRS, CDR2 YFSETQ. The CDR3 spells CASSSEVQETQYF. The CDR3 DNA reads as TGCGCCAGCAGCTCCGAGGTGCAAGAGACCCAGTACTTC.

The chain links TRBV18 to TRBJ1-1, with TRBD1 as a possible D gene (5 bases). The CDR3 totals 14 residues. The germline gives CDR1 KGHSH, CDR2 LQKENI. V was clipped by 5 bases and J by 1 base, with 11 bases between them. This chain's CDR3 is CASSVDRSNTEAFF. CDR3 nucleotides: TGTGCCAGCTCAGTCGACAGATCGAACACTGAAGCTTTCTTT.

The chain joins TRBV30 to TRBJ2-3; TRBD2 aligns across 13 bases. In germline, CDR1 is GTSNPN, CDR2 SVGIG (reference sequence). This CDR3 contains 17 residues. V shed 0 bases, J shed 6 bases, and the junction held 9 bases outside the gene matches. CDR3 residues: CAWSVGRTSGSPDTQYF. The CDR3 bases are TGTGCCTGGAGTGTAGGTCGGACTAGCGGGAGTCCCGATACGCAGTATTTT.

J is TRBJ2-5 and V is TRBV15, with no clear D. The CDR3 loop spans 12 amino acids. Trimming cost V 3 bases and J 7 bases, with 9 bases left between them. CDR1 and CDR2 (germline): LNHNV, YYDKDF (reference sequence). The CDR3 reads CATSRDVGTQYF. The CDR3, as DNA: TGTGCCACCAGCAGGGACGTGGGGACCCAGTACTTC.